A selection of T cell receptor beta chains follows, all from one sample in a study of T cell responses to AZD1222 COVID-19 vaccine. This table comes from immunoSEQ multiplex PCR, and its TCRdb copy is limited to in-frame clones, with some not included. The sample records about 100,000 clones, roughly nine tenths being singletons. Sample: peripheral blood, taken on day 0 of AZD1222 vaccination. The source is an adult in good health. CDR3s include the opening cysteine and the closing phenylalanine or tryptophan. D genes are given only for firm matches. Expanded clones are given a class, and other clones once, few, many or no size at all.

>few|TRBJ2-5|TRBV20-1|TRBD2
CSAGDWGGQYF
TGCAGTGCTGGCGACTGGGGGGGCCAGTACTTC
>.|TRBJ2-1|TRBV6-5|TRBD1
CASRVDRGGWNEQFF
TGTGCCAGCAGAGTAGACAGGGGAGGATGGAATGAGCAGTTCTTC
>.|TRBJ2-3|TRBV2|.
CASFGTLTSTDTQYF
TGTGCCAGCTTTGGTACCCTTACTAGCACAGATACGCAGTATTTT
>.|TRBJ2-7|TRBV11-3|.
CASSKGRAYEQYF
TGTGCCAGCAGCAAGGGACGGGCCTACGAGCAGTACTTC
>.|TRBJ2-1|TRBV7-9|TRBD2
CASSLAGTSGGYNEQFF
TGTGCCAGCAGCTTAGCGGGGACTAGCGGGGGATACAATGAGCAGTTCTTC
>.|TRBJ2-7|TRBV13|.
CASSPPSRGSSYEQYF
TGTGCCAGCAGCCCACCCTCGCGGGGAAGCTCCTACGAGCAGTACTTC
>.|TRBJ1-2|TRBV3-1/TRBV3-2|TRBD1
CASSQVIPRQGKANYGYTF
TGTGCCAGCAGCCAAGTGATTCCCCGACAGGGGAAAGCCAACTATGGCTACACCTTC
>.|TRBJ2-3|TRBV30|.
CAWTGADTQYF
TGTGCCTGGACGGGGGCAGATACGCAGTATTTT
>.|TRBJ1-2|TRBV5-5|TRBD1
CASSSGIDRENGYTF
TGTGCCAGCAGCTCGGGAATCGACAGGGAAAATGGCTACACCTTC
>.|TRBJ1-4|TRBV3-1/TRBV3-2|.
CASSQERGRGWFF
TGTGCCAGCAGCCAAGAGAGGGGACGAGGTTGGTTTTTT
>.|TRBJ2-2|TRBV5-1|.
CASRGQNTGELFF
TGCGCCAGCAGGGGACAGAACACCGGGGAGCTGTTTTTT
>.|TRBJ1-5|TRBV28|TRBD1
CASSSTGGGQPQHF
TGTGCCAGCAGCTCTACAGGGGGAGGTCAGCCCCAGCATTTT
>.|TRBJ1-3|TRBV6-1|TRBD1
CASSENPRTGPGNTIYF
TGTGCCAGCAGTGAAAACCCTAGGACAGGGCCTGGAAACACCATATATTTT
>.|TRBJ2-3|TRBV24-1|TRBD1
CATSDPGDRGTDTQYF
TGTGCCACCAGCGACCCCGGGGACAGGGGAACAGATACGCAGTATTTT
>.|TRBJ2-7|TRBV6-1|TRBD1
CASSDTGDEQYF
TGTGCCAGCAGTGATACAGGGGACGAGCAGTACTTC